This TCR beta chain was identified during a study of control samples from healthy donors and cancer patients. CDR1 and CDR2 (germline): SGHNT, YYREEE (reference sequence). V was pared by 4 bases and J by 0 bases, with 3 bases of the junction left unmatched. The CDR3 is made up of 14 amino acids. TCRdb's table, derived via immunoSEQ multiplex PCR, lists solely in-frame clones and lacks some. This repertoire includes approximately 190,000 clones. The sequenced sample was blood. The V gene is TRBV5-4, the J gene TRBJ1-2, with 7 nucleotides matching TRBD1. The receptor comes from a woman aged 25-40 years in good health. In nucleotides, the CDR3 is TGTGCCAGCAGCAAGGGGACAGCTAACTATGGCTACACCTTC. This sequence encodes CASSKGTANYGYTF.